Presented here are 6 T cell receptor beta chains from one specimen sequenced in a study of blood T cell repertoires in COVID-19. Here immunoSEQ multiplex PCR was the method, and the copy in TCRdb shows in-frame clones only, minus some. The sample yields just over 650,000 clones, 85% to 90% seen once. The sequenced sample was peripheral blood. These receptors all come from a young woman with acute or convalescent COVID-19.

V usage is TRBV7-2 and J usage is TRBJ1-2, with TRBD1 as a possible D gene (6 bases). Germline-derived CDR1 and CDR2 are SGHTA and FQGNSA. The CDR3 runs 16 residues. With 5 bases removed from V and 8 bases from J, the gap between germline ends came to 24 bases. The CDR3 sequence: CASSTRGRTDPSGYTF. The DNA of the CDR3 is TGTGCCAGCAGCACCAGGGGCCGGACGGACCCTTCGGGCTACACCTTC.

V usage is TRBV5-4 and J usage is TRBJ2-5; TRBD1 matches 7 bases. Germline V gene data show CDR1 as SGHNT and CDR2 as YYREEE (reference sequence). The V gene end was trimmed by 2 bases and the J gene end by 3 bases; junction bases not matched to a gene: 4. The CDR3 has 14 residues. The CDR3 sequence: CASSLNRGEETQYF. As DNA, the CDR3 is TGTGCCAGCAGCTTAAACAGGGGAGAAGAGACCCAGTACTTC.

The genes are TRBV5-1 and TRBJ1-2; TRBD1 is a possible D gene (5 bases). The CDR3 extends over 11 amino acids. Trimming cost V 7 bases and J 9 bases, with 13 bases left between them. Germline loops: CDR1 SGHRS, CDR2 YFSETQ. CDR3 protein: CASGSGVSYTF. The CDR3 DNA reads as TGCGCCAGCGGATCGGGGGTTAGCTACACCTTC.

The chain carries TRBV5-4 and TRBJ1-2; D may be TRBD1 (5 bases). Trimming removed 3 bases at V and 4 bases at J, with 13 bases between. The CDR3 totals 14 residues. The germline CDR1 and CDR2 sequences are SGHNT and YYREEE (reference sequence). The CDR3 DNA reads TGTGCCAGCAGCTCCGGGGGGGGATCCTATGGCTACACCTTC. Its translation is CASSSGGGSYGYTF.

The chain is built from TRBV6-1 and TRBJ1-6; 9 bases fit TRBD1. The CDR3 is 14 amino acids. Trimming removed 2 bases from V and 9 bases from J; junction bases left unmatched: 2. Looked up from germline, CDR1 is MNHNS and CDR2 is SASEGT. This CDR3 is CASSETTGGSPLHF. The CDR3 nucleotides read TGTGCCAGCAGTGAAACGACAGGGGGTTCACCCCTCCACTTT.

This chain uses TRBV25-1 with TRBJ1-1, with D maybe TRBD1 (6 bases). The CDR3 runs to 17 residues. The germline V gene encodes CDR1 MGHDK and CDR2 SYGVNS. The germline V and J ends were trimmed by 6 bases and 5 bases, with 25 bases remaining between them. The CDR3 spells CASSASYSGGRWTEAFF. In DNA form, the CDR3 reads TGTGCCAGCAGCGCAAGTTATTCCGGGGGGCGGTGGACTGAAGCTTTCTTT. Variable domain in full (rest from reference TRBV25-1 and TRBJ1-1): EADIYQTPRYLVIGTGKKITLECSQTMGHDKMYWYQQDPGMELHLIHYSYGVNSTEKGDLSSESTVSRIRTEHFPLTLESARPSHTSQYLCASSASYSGGRWTEAFFGQGTRLTVV.